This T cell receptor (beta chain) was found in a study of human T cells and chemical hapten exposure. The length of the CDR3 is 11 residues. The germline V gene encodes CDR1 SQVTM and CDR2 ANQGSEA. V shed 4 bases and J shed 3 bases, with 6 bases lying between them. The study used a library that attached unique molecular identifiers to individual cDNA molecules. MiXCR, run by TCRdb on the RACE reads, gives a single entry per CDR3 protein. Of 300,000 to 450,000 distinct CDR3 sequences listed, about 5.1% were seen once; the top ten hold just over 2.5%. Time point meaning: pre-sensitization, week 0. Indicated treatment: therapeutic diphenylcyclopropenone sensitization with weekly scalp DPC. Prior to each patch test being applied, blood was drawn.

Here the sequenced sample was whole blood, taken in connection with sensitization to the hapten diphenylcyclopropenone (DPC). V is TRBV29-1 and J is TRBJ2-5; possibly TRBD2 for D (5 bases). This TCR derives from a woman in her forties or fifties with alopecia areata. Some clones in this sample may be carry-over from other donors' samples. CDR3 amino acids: CSVAGEETQYF. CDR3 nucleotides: TGCAGCGTTGCCGGGGAAGAGACCCAGTACTTC.